Following are 7 T cell receptor beta chains from one sample sequenced in a study of T cell changes during pregnancy in multiple sclerosis. Here immunoSEQ multiplex PCR was the method, and the copy in TCRdb shows in-frame clones only, minus some. The sample holds approximately 50,000 clones, 90% to 95% seen once. The input for sequencing was CD4+ T cells from peripheral blood mononuclear cells, taken after pregnancy. Source of these receptors: a female donor with multiple sclerosis, enrolled in a pregnancy study.

The genes are TRBV19 and TRBJ1-1; D is ambiguous. The V and J ends lost 7 bases and 1 base respectively, with 13 bases between them. Germline V gene lookup returns CDR1 LNHDA and CDR2 SQIVND (reference sequence). The CDR3 extends over 14 amino acids. CDR3 sequence: CASKDRERNTEAFF. The DNA of the CDR3 is TGTGCCAGTAAAGATCGGGAGAGGAACACTGAAGCTTTCTTT. Looking up the rest from reference TRBV19 and TRBJ1-1 gives the full variable domain: DGGITQSPKYLFRKEGQNVTLSCEQNLNHDAMYWYRQDPGQGLRLIYYSQIVNDFQKGDIAEGYSVSREKKESFPLTVTSAQKNPTAFYLCASKDRERNTEAFFGQGTRLTVV.

This clone was seen a single time. This chain links TRBV27 with TRBJ2-1; 7 bases fit TRBD2. V shed 8 bases, J shed 5 bases, and the junction held 6 bases outside the gene matches. Germline V gene sequence: CDR1 MNHEY, CDR2 SMNVEV (reference sequence). CDR3 length equals 13 residues. The CDR3 region has the DNA TGTGCCAGCCAGCGGGACTCGAACAATGAGCAGTTCTTC. As protein: CASQRDSNNEQFF.

The V call is TRBV6-1, the J call TRBJ2-7; 10 positions match TRBD1. In germline, CDR1 is MNHNS, CDR2 SASEGT. This CDR3 contains 15 residues. The V gene end was trimmed by 6 bases and the J gene end by 2 bases; junction bases not matched to a gene: 7. CDR3 sequence reads: CASSGGQGSAYEQYF. Here the CDR3 DNA reads TGTGCCAGCAGCGGGGGACAGGGGTCGGCCTACGAGCAGTACTTC.

The chain links TRBV6-1 to TRBJ1-6; D is unclear. The CDR3 has 17 residues. Germline-derived CDR1 and CDR2 are MNHNS and SASEGT. V was cut by 1 base and J by 1 base, with 11 bases left in between. CDR3 region: CASSEDEALSYNSPLHF. In DNA form, the CDR3 reads TGTGCCAGCAGTGAAGATGAGGCACTTTCCTATAATTCACCCCTCCACTTT.

This clone was seen a few times. This chain links TRBV5-1 with TRBJ1-1, with 8 bases that match TRBD1. The V gene end was trimmed by 0 bases and the J gene end by 1 base; junction bases not matched to a gene: 2. Germline-derived CDR1 and CDR2 are SGHRS and YFSETQ. The CDR3 has 15 residues. This CDR3 reads CASSLVGTGNTEAFF. The CDR3 DNA reads TGCGCCAGCAGCTTGGTCGGGACAGGGAACACTGAAGCTTTCTTT.

This sequence joins TRBV4-1 and TRBJ2-7; TRBD2 matches 9 bases. This CDR3 is 16 amino acids long. J lost 4 bases, V lost 3 bases, and 10 bases had no gene match. Germline V gene lookup returns CDR1 MGHRA and CDR2 YSYEKL. CDR3 coding DNA: TGCGCCAGCAGCCAGGCGTCATTAGCGGGAGAATACGAGCAGTACTTC. It codes for CASSQASLAGEYEQYF.

DNA for the CDR3: TGTGCCAGCAGCTTTGCGAATACGCAGTATTTT. Amino acids: CASSFANTQYF. The chain is built from TRBV11-2 and TRBJ2-3, with D uncertain. This CDR3 spans 11 amino acids. From germline, CDR1 is SGHAT and CDR2 FQNNGV. The V gene lost 3 bases and the J gene lost 7 bases, with 5 bases spanning the gap.